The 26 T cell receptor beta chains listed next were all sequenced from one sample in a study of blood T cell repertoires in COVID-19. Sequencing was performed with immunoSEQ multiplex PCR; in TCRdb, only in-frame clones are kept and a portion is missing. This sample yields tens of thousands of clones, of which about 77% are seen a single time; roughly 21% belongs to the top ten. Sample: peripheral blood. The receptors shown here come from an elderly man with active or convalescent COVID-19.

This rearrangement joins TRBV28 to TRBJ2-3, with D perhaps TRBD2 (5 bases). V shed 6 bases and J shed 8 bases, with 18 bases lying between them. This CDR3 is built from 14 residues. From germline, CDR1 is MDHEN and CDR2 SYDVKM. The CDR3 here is CASRGDPSRVTQYF. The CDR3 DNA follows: TGTGCCAGCAGGGGAGATCCGTCTAGGGTTACGCAGTATTTT. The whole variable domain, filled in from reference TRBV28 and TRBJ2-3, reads DVKVTQSSRYLVKRTGEKVFLECVQDMDHENMFWYRQDPGLGLRLIYFSYDVKMKEKGDIPEGYSVSREKKERFSLILESASTNQTSMYLCASRGDPSRVTQYFGPGTRLTVL.

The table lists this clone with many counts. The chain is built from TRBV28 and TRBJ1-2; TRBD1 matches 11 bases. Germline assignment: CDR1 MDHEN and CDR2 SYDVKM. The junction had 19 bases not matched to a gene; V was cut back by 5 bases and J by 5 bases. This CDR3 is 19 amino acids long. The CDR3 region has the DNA TGTGCCAGCAGTGGACAGGGGGCGGAGGCAGATGTCCCGGGATATGGCTACACCTTC. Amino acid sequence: CASSGQGAEADVPGYGYTF.

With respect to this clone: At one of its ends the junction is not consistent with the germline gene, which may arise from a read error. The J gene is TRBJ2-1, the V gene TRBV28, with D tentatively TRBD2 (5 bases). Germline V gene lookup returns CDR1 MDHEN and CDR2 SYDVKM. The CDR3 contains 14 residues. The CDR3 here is CASKGRASFNEQFF. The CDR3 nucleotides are TGTGCCAGCAAAGGGCGGGCCTCCTTCAATGAGCAGTTCTTC.

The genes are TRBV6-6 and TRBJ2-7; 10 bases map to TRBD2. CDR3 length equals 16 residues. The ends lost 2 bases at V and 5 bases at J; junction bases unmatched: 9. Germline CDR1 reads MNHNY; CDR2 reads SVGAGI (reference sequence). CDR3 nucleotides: TGTGCCAGCAGTTACCGAGCGGGAGGGCTCATCGACGAGCAGTACTTC. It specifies CASSYRAGGLIDEQYF.

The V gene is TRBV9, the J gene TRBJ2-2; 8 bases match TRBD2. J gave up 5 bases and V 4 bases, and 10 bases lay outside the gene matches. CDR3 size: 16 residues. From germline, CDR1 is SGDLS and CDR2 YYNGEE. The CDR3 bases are TGTGCCAGCAGCCTTCCCGGGACTAGTCGGACCGGGGAGCTGTTTTTT. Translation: CASSLPGTSRTGELFF.

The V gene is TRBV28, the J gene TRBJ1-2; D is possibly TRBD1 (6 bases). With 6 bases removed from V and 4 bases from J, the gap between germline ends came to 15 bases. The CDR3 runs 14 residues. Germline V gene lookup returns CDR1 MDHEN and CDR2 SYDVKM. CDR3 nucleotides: TGTGCCAGCAGCTCCCTTACAGGGTTCTATGGCTACACCTTC. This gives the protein CASSSLTGFYGYTF.

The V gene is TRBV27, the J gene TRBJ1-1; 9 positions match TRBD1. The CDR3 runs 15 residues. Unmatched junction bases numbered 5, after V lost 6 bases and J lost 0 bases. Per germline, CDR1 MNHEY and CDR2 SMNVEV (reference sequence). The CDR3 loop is CASRRTGEVNTEAFF. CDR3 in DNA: TGTGCCAGCAGACGGACAGGGGAGGTGAACACTGAAGCTTTCTTT.

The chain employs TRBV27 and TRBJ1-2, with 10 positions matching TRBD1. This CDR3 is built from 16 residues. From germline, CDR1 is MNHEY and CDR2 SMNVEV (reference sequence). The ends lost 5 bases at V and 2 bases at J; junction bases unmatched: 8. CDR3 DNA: TGTGCCAGCAGTCCACGGACAGGGGGGCTAAACTATGGCTACACCTTC. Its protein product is CASSPRTGGLNYGYTF.

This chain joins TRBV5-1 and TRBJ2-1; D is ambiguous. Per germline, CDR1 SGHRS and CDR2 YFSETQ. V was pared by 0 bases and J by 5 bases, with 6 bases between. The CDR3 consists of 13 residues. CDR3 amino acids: CASSLVGNNEQFF. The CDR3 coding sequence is TGCGCCAGCAGCTTGGTGGGCAACAATGAGCAGTTCTTC.

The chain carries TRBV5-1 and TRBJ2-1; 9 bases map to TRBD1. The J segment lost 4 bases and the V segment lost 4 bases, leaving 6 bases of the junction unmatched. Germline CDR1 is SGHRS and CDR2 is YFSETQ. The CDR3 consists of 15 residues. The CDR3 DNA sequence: TGCGCCAGCAGCAGGACAGGGGATCCATACAATGAGCAGTTCTTC. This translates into CASSRTGDPYNEQFF.

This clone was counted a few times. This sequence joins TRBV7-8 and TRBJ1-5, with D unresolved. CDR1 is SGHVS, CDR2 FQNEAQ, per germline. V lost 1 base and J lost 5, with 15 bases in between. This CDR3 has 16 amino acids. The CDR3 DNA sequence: TGTGCCAGCAGCTTAGATATAGTTGGGAGTCATCAGCCCCAGCATTTT. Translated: CASSLDIVGSHQPQHF.

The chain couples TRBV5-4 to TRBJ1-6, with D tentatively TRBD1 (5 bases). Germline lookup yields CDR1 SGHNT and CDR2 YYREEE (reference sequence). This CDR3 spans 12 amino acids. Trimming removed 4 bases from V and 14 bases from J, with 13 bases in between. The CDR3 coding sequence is TGTGCCAGCAGCACCTACAGGAGCTCCCTCCACTTT. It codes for CASSTYRSSLHF. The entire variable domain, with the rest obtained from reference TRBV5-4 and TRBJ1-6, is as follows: ETGVTQSPTHLIKTRGQQVTLRCSSQSGHNTVSWYQQALGQGPQFIFQYYREEENGRGNFPPRFSGLQFPNYSSELNVNALELDDSALYLCASSTYRSSLHFGNGTRLTVT.

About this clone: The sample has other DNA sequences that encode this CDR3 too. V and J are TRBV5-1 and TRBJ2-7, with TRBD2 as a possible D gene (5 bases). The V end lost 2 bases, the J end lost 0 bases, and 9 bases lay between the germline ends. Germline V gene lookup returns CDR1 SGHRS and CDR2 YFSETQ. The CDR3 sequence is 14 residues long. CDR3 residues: CASSFVEGSYEQYF. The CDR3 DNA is TGCGCCAGCAGCTTTGTCGAGGGCTCCTACGAGCAGTACTTC.

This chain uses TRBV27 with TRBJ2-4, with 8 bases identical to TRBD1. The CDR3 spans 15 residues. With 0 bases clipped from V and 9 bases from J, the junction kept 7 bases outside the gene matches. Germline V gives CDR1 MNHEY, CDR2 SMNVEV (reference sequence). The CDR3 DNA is TGTGCCAGCAGTTTATCAGGCAGGGGGCCCGCCATTCAGTACTTC. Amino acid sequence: CASSLSGRGPAIQYF.

The CDR3 region has the DNA TGTGCCAGCAGTGAACTAGCGGGAGGGGGCACAGATACGCAGTATTTT. Translated, it gives CASSELAGGGTDTQYF. The rearrangement joins TRBV2 to TRBJ2-3; 12 bases match TRBD2. The CDR3 is 16 amino acids. Unmatched junction bases numbered 1, after V lost 2 bases and J lost 1 base. The germline gives CDR1 SNHLY, CDR2 FYNNEI.

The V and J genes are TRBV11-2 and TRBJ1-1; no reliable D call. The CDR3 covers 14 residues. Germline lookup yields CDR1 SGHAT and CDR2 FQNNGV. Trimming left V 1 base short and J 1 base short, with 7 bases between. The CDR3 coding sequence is TGTGCCAGCAGCTTAGCCGGGAAGAACACTGAAGCTTTCTTT. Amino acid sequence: CASSLAGKNTEAFF. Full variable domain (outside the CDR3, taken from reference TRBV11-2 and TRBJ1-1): EAGVAQSPRYKIIEKRQSVAFWCNPISGHATLYWYQQILGQGPKLLIQFQNNGVVDDSQLPKDRFSAERLKGVDSTLKIQPAKLEDSAVYLCASSLAGKNTEAFFGQGTRLTVV.

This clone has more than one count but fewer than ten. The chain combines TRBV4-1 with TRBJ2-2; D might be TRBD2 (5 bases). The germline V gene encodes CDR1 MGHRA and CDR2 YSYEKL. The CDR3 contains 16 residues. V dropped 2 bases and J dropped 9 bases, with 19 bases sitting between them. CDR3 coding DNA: TGCGCCAGCAGCCAACCCGTACTAGGGTTCCACCGGGAGCTGTTTTTT. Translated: CASSQPVLGFHRELFF.

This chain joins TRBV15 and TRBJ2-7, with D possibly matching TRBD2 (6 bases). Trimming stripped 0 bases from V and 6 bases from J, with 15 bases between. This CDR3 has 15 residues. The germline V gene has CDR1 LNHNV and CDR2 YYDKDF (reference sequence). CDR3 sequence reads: CATSRDYSAGLEQYF. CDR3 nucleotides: TGTGCCACCAGCAGAGATTACAGTGCGGGGCTCGAGCAGTACTTC.

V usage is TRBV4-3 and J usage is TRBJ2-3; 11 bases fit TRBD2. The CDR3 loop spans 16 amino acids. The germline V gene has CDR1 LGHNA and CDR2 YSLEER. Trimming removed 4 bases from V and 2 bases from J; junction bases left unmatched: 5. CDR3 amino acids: CASSPTSGITTDTQYF. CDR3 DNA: TGCGCCAGCAGCCCGACTAGCGGGATCACCACAGATACGCAGTATTTT.

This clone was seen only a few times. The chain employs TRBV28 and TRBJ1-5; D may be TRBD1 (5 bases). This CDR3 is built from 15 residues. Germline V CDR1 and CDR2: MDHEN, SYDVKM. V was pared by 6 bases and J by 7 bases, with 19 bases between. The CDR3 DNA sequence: TGTGCCAGCAGCACAATCTTTGGGGCCGGGCAGCCCCAGCATTTT. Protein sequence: CASSTIFGAGQPQHF.

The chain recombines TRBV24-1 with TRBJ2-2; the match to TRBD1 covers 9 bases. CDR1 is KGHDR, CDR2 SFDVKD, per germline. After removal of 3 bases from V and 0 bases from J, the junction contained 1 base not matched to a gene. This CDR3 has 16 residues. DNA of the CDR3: TGTGCCACCAGTGATAGACAGGGGGCGAACACCGGGGAGCTGTTTTTT. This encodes CATSDRQGANTGELFF.

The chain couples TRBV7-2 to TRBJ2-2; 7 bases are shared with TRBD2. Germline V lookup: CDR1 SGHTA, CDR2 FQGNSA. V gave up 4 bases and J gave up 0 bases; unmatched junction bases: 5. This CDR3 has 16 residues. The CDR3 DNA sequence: TGTGCCAGCAGCTCTCGACTAGCAGCGAACACCGGGGAGCTGTTTTTT. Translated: CASSSRLAANTGELFF.

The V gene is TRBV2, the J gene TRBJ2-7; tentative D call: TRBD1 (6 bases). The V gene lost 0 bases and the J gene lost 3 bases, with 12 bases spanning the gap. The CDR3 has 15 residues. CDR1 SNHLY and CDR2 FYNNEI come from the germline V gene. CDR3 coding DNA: TGTGCCAGCAGTGAAGCACAGGGAATGTACTACGAGCAGTACTTC. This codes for CASSEAQGMYYEQYF.

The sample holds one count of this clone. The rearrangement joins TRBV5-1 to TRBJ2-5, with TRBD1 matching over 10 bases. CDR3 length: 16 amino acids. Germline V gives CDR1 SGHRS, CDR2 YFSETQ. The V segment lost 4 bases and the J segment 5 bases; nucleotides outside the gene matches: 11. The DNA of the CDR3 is TGCGCCAGCAGCCTGCATGTCGACAGGGGGCTGGAGACCCAGTACTTC. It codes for CASSLHVDRGLETQYF.

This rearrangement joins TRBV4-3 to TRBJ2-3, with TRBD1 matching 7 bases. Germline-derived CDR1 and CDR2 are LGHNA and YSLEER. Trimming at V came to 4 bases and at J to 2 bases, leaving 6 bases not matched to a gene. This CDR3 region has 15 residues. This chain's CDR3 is CASSPTGEPTDTQYF. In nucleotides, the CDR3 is TGCGCCAGCAGCCCTACAGGGGAACCCACAGATACGCAGTATTTT.

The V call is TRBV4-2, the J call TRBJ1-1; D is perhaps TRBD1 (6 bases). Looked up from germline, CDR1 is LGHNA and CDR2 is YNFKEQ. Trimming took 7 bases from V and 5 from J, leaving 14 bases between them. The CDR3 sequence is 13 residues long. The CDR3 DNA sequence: TGTGCCAGCAACTATAACAGGGATACTGAAGCTTTCTTT. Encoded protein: CASNYNRDTEAFF.